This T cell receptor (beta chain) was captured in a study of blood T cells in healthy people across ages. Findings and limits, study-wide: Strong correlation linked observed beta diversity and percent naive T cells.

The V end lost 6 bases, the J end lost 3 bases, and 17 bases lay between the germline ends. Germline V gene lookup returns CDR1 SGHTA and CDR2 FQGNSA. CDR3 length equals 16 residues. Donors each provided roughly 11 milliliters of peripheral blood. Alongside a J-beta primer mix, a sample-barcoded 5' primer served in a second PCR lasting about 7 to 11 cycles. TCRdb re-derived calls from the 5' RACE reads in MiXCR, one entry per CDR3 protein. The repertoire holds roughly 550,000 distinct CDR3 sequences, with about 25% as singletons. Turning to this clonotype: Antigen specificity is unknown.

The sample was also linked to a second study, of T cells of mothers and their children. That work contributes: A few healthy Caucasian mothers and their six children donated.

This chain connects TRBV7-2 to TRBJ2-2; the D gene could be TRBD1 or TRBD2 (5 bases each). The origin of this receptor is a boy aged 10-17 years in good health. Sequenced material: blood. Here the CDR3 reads CASRDAVRGHTGELFF. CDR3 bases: TGTGCCAGCAGGGATGCCGTTAGGGGACACACCGGGGAGCTGTTTTTT.